This T cell receptor beta chain is from a study of blood T cell repertoires in COVID-19. Clones were sequenced by immunoSEQ multiplex PCR, and TCRdb holds only the in-frame ones, with some missing. This table holds some 300,000 clones, nearly 90% found once. The V and J ends lost 3 bases and 4 bases respectively, with 12 bases between them. The CDR3 is 14 amino acids. Germline CDR1 and CDR2: LNHDA and SQIVND (reference sequence). This chain joins TRBV19 and TRBJ2-5, with D uncertain. The source of this sequence is a woman in her thirties or forties with COVID-19, enrolled during active disease. The sequencing sample was made of peripheral blood. CDR3 loop: CASSISTVPETQYF. In DNA form, the CDR3 reads TGTGCCAGTAGTATTTCTACAGTTCCAGAGACCCAGTACTTC.